This TCR beta chain was captured in a study of shared clonotypes between healthy human individuals. Study information: Used for every donor were three CD4 naive, three CD4 memory, two CD8 naive and one CD8 memory plate.

General study findings and limits: Naive subsets generally had larger estimated richness than memory subsets. Sorted-subset samples were not fully sequenced, rarefaction indicated.

Every subset's genomic DNA went evenly onto several immunoSEQ plates. The assay was immunoSEQ multiplex PCR, and TCRdb's table has in-frame clones only and misses some. In the table there are approximately 2.3 million clones, 93% of which are singletons. The V gene's germline CDR1 is SGHRS and CDR2 YFSETQ. The V gene lost 4 bases and the J gene lost 1 base, with 17 bases spanning the gap. This CDR3 contains 16 residues. Comment on this clone: No antigen is known for it.

The chain joins TRBV5-1 to TRBJ2-5, with D possibly TRBD2 on 6 matching bases. Specimen: naive CD4+ T cells from PBMCs. Subset indicated: CD45RA+ positively selected. This clonotype was obtained from a man younger than 30 in good health. Some clones in this sample may be carry-over from other donors' samples. The CDR3 DNA is TGCGCCAGCAGCCCTTCGGGGAGGACTACCCAAGAGACCCAGTACTTC. Its translation is CASSPSGRTTQETQYF.